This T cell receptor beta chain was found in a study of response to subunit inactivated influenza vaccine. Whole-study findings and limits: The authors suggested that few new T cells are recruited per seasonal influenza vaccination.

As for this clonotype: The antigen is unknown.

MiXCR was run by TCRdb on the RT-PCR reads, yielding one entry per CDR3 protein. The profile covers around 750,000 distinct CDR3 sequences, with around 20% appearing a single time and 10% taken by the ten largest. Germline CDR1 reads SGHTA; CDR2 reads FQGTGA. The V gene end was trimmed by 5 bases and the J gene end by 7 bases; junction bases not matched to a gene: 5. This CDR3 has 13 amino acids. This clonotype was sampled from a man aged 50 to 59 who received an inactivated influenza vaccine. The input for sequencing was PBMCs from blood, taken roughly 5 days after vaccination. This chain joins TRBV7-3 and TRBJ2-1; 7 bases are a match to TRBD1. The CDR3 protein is CASSADRVNEQFF. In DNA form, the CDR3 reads TGTGCCAGCAGCGCTGACAGGGTTAATGAGCAGTTCTTC.